Following are 11 T cell receptor beta chains from one sample sequenced in a study of tumor and adjacent non-tumor tissue in lung cancer. A modified ARM-PCR protocol with three rounds of nested PCR amplified TCRbeta. TCRdb called the multiplex PCR reads again in MiXCR, with one record for every CDR3 protein. The sample carries just over 200,000 distinct CDR3 sequences, about two thirds recorded once. RNA was extracted from bulk tissue without any cell sorting. The sample was lung tumor tissue. These receptor sequences come from a man in his 60s with non-small cell lung cancer.

The chain uses TRBV10-3 and TRBJ1-1; D is perhaps TRBD1 (6 bases). Germline CDR1 is ENHRY and CDR2 is SYGVKD. Trimming took off 3 bases at V and 0 bases at J, with 17 bases between the two ends. CDR3 length equals 17 residues. The CDR3: CAISDHDRRGLNTEAFF. CDR3 in DNA: TGTGCCATCAGTGACCACGACAGGAGAGGACTGAACACTGAAGCTTTCTTT.

In the case of this clonotype: One end of the junction is discordant with germline, which a read error may explain. The rearrangement uses TRBV12-5 and TRBJ2-3; D tentatively fits TRBD1 or TRBD2 (5 bases each). The CDR3 has 15 amino acids. Germline V CDR1 and CDR2: LGHNT, FRNRAP. CDR3 loop: CANGSDSGNTDTQYF. CDR3 bases: TGTGCTAATGGTTCGGACTCAGGGAACACAGATACGCAGTATTTT.

The table lists this clonotype with a count of one. The junction departs from the called germline gene at one end, perhaps through a read error. The chain carries TRBV6-5 and TRBJ2-7, with TRBD2 identical over 7 bases. This CDR3 is built from 13 residues. CDR1 and CDR2 (germline): MNHEY, SVGAGI. The CDR3 is CVSRTSGTHEQYF. The CDR3 bases are TGTGTCAGCAGGACTAGTGGGACCCACGAGCAGTACTTC.

On this clonotype: The CDR3 does not end in the conserved phenylalanine or tryptophan, so this is likely a read error. The V gene is TRBV11-2, the J gene TRBJ2-1; D is possibly TRBD1 (5 bases). This CDR3 is 12 amino acids long. CDR1 is SGHAT and CDR2 is FQNNGV in the germline V gene. CDR3 in DNA: TGTGCCATCAGCTTAGGGGATAATGAGCAGTTCTAC. Translating gives CAISLGDNEQFY.

This clonotype was counted once. A much more abundant neighbour one base away suggests this may be a read error. The rearrangement uses TRBV5-6 and TRBJ1-1; D is perhaps TRBD1 (5 bases). The CDR3 length is 14 residues. Germline loops: CDR1 SGHDT, CDR2 YYEEEE. The CDR3 sequence is CASGLEGRFTEAFF. CDR3 DNA: TGTGCCAGCGGCTTGGAGGGGAGGTTCACTGAAGCTTTCTTT.

The chain has TRBV5-1 and TRBJ2-2; 9 bases match TRBD1. V gave up 2 bases and J gave up 0 bases; unmatched junction bases: 14. The germline V gene has CDR1 SGHRS and CDR2 YFSETQ. The CDR3 is 20 amino acids. The CDR3 spells CASSFTGTGSRVANTGELFF. Here the CDR3 DNA reads TGCGCCAGCAGCTTTACCGGGACAGGGTCTAGAGTCGCGAACACCGGGGAGCTGTTTTTT.

A few counts support this clonotype. A junction end diverges from the germline sequence, so it may reflect a read error. The V gene is TRBV28, the J gene TRBJ2-4; TRBD1 or TRBD2 may be the D gene (5 bases each). The CDR3 length is 14 residues. Germline V gives CDR1 MDHEN, CDR2 SYDVKM. The CDR3 bases are TGTGCCATCAGTTTATCTGGCAGGGTGGAGGCTCAGTACTTC. Translated: CAISLSGRVEAQYF.

About this clonotype itself: A read error may produce the germline difference seen at one junction end. The genes are TRBV20-1 and TRBJ2-1; 9 positions match TRBD2. The CDR3 sequence is 15 residues long. Germline V gene lookup returns CDR1 DFQATT and CDR2 SNEGSKA (reference sequence). The CDR3 sequence: CSVTLAGEGVNGQFF. The CDR3 DNA is TGCAGTGTGACCTTAGCGGGAGAGGGGGTCAATGGGCAGTTCTTC.

A remark on this clonotype: A single base separates this from a much larger clone, so it may be a read error. V gene TRBV20-1 combines with J gene TRBJ2-5; TRBD1 aligns across 8 bases. Germline V CDR1 and CDR2: DFQATT, SNEGSKA (reference sequence). The CDR3 covers 14 residues. CDR3 nucleotide sequence: TGCAGTGTTAGAGATCTCCAGGGGGCAAAGACCCAGTACTTC. It yields the protein CSVRDLQGAKTQYF.

The chain couples TRBV5-5 to TRBJ2-7; 7 bases are shared with TRBD1. The J segment lost 0 bases and the V segment lost 5 bases, leaving 5 bases of the junction unmatched. Germline V gene sequence: CDR1 SGHKS, CDR2 YYEKEE (reference sequence). The CDR3 totals 14 residues. CDR3 DNA: TGTGCCAGCAGACTGGGACAGAACTCCTACGAGCAGTACTTC. Translated, it gives CASRLGQNSYEQYF.

Concerning this clonotype: This may be a read error, as it is one base from a much larger clone. The rearrangement links TRBV6-5 to TRBJ1-1; D unresolved. In germline, CDR1 is MNHEY, CDR2 SVGAGI. CDR3 size: 14 residues. CDR3 coding DNA: TGTGCCAGCAGTTACACGCGCCTGGGAACTGAAGCTTTATTT. This encodes CASSYTRLGTEALF.